One and the same sample provided the 8 T cell receptor beta chains below, sequenced in a study of T cell repertoires in cytomegalovirus infection. One entry per CDR3 protein, called by TCRdb with MiXCR from the reads. The table records some 920,000 distinct CDR3 sequences, roughly 30% of them present only once. What these receptors recognize is not known. This specimen consisted of cultured CD8+ T cells from PBMCs, obtained from culture after CMV antigen stimulation. The receptors originated from a human donor in good health (CMV status not recorded). Some clones in this sample may be carry-over from other donors' samples.

This clonotype was observed many times. CDR3 DNA sequence: TGTGCCAGCAGCCTAGGACTAGCGGTATTATCCTACGAGCAGTACTTC. It codes for CASSLGLAVLSYEQYF. The V call is TRBV7-8, the J call TRBJ2-7; 10 bases map to TRBD2. After removal of 5 bases from V and 1 base from J, the junction contained 8 bases not matched to a gene. Germline V gives CDR1 SGHVS, CDR2 FQNEAQ. The CDR3 totals 16 residues.

This clonotype was counted ten times or more. This chain joins TRBV7-2 and TRBJ2-7, with TRBD2 matching 8 bases. Germline V gene sequence: CDR1 SGHTA, CDR2 FQGNSA. Unmatched junction bases numbered 7, after V lost 5 bases and J lost 1 base. The CDR3 consists of 15 residues. This chain's CDR3 is CASSVFSGESYEQYF. Here the CDR3 DNA reads TGTGCCAGCAGCGTTTTTAGCGGGGAGTCCTACGAGCAGTACTTC.

The rearrangement links TRBV7-9 to TRBJ1-4; 8 nucleotides align to TRBD1. The CDR3 sequence is 15 residues long. Unmatched junction bases numbered 5, after V lost 4 bases and J lost 4 bases. In germline, CDR1 is SEHNR, CDR2 FQNEAQ (reference sequence). The DNA of the CDR3 is TGTGCCAGCAGCTGGGAGACAGGGGATAATGAAAAACTGTTTTTT. Translated, it gives CASSWETGDNEKLFF. Together with reference TRBV7-9 and TRBJ1-4, the CDR3 gives the full variable domain: DTGVSQNPRHKITKRGQNVTFRCDPISEHNRLYWYRQTLGQGPEFLTYFQNEAQLEKSRLLSDRFSAERPKGSFSTLEIQRTEQGDSAMYLCASSWETGDNEKLFFGSGTQLSVL.

This clonotype was observed a handful of times. CDR3 in DNA: TGTGCCAGCAGTTACCCCCCACTAGCGGGGGCCGATCAAGAGACCCAGTACTTC. Translated, it gives CASSYPPLAGADQETQYF. The gene calls are TRBV6-2 or TRBV6-3 and TRBJ2-5; the match to TRBD2 covers 11 bases. CDR1 and CDR2 (germline): MNHEY, SVGEGT. J gave up 2 bases and V 2 bases, and 10 bases lay outside the gene matches. CDR3 length: 18 residues.

This clonotype was seen at least ten times. V and J are TRBV7-6 and TRBJ2-5; 14 bases map to TRBD2. The CDR3 contains 16 residues. With V trimmed by 1 base and J by 5 bases, 3 bases remained unmatched. Germline V gene lookup returns CDR1 SGHVS and CDR2 FNYEAQ. The CDR3 sequence is CASSLGGLAGAETQYF. The CDR3 region has the DNA TGTGCCAGCAGCTTAGGGGGACTAGCGGGGGCGGAGACCCAGTACTTC.

This chain connects TRBV2 to TRBJ2-1, with a possible D match to TRBD1 (7 bases). Deletions cut 10 bases from V and 9 bases from J, with 16 bases between. CDR3 length: 12 amino acids. Looked up from germline, CDR1 is SNHLY and CDR2 is FYNNEI. CDR3 bases: TGTGCCACCCCCAGGGGGGCGGGTGAGCAGTTCTTC. As protein: CATPRGAGEQFF.

This chain links TRBV24-1 with TRBJ2-1; D possibly matches TRBD1 or TRBD2 (6 bases each). CDR3 length equals 17 residues. Germline V gene data show CDR1 as KGHDR and CDR2 as SFDVKD. The V end was cut by 2 bases, the J end by 2 bases, with 15 bases between. The CDR3 DNA reads TGTGCCACCAGTGATTCTCGCCTCGGGGGCCCCTACAATGAGCAGTTCTTC. This translates into CATSDSRLGGPYNEQFF.

This clonotype has a handful of counts. The chain links TRBV2 to TRBJ1-1; D gene ambiguous. Per the germline V gene, CDR1 is SNHLY and CDR2 is FYNNEI. This CDR3 region has 13 residues. V was trimmed by 3 bases and J by 1 base, leaving 6 bases between them. The CDR3, as DNA: TGTGCCAGCAGTGATAACAGGAACACTGAAGCTTTCTTT. Protein sequence: CASSDNRNTEAFF.